Described below is a single TCR beta chain sequence and its context. Its antigen is still unknown. Sequencing used immunoSEQ multiplex PCR; TCRdb keeps in-frame clones, though not all of them. Of around 92,000 clones in the sample, more than 75% were seen once. The sample comes from a study of T cell responses to AZD1222 COVID-19 vaccine. Overall study context: Second-dose schedules of about 4 or about 12 weeks were combined. Study-wide results and limits: Donors in the cohort were predominantly white British and more often female, and clonal diversity was possibly underestimated.

In germline, CDR1 is MDHEN, CDR2 SYDVKM. This CDR3 has 13 residues. Trimming left V 8 bases short and J 6 bases short, with 17 bases between. The chain links TRBV28 to TRBJ2-7; the D gene is possibly TRBD2 (5 bases). The sequenced sample was peripheral blood, obtained on day 0 of AZD1222 vaccination. This TCR derives from an adult in good health. The CDR3 sequence is CASSSTREREQYF. DNA for the CDR3: TGTGCCAGCTCCTCCACTAGGGAGCGCGAGCAGTACTTC.